The 16 T cell receptor beta chains below were found in one sample sequenced in a study of cytomegalovirus exposure and HLA in healthy donors. Primers included in the PCR were 60 Vbeta and 13 Jbeta primers. Clones were sequenced by immunoSEQ multiplex PCR, and TCRdb holds only the in-frame ones, with some missing. The sample yields under 200,000 clones, around 80% seen once. The specimen sequenced was PBMCs. The receptor set was obtained from a male donor in good health and CMV-seronegative.

The rearrangement uses TRBV18 and TRBJ1-1, with TRBD1 matching over 7 bases. Trimming took 3 bases from V and 3 from J; bases not matched to a gene: 1. The V gene's germline CDR1 is KGHSH and CDR2 LQKENI. This CDR3 is built from 13 residues. CDR3 amino acids: CASSPTGDTEAFF. CDR3 sequence (DNA): TGTGCCAGCTCACCCACAGGGGACACTGAAGCTTTCTTT.

In its sample, this clone was seen once. The chain uses TRBV5-5 and TRBJ1-2; 9 bases align to TRBD1. Germline V gene lookup returns CDR1 SGHKS and CDR2 YYEKEE (reference sequence). V was clipped by 0 bases and J by 8 bases; unmatched bases: 11. The CDR3 loop spans 16 amino acids. This chain's CDR3 is CASSLGDRAPTIGYTF. The CDR3 nucleotides read TGTGCCAGCAGCTTGGGGGACAGGGCTCCCACTATCGGCTACACCTTC.

This rearrangement joins TRBV19 to TRBJ1-1; 7 nucleotides match TRBD1. CDR1 is LNHDA and CDR2 is SQIVND in the germline V gene (reference sequence). The V and J ends lost 6 bases and 3 bases, in that order; junction bases with no gene match: 4. This CDR3 is 13 amino acids long. CDR3 protein: CASSGTADTEAFF. In DNA, the CDR3 is TGTGCCAGTAGCGGGACAGCCGACACTGAAGCTTTCTTT.

The chain couples TRBV5-3 to TRBJ2-7; D remains unclear. TRBV5-3 is flagged as an ORF with uncertain function. This CDR3 is 14 amino acids long. The V end lost 2 bases, the J end lost 3 bases, and 12 bases lay between the germline ends. CDR3 amino acids: CARSFKAENYEQYF. CDR3 nucleotide sequence: TGTGCCAGAAGCTTTAAGGCGGAAAACTACGAGCAGTACTTC.

V usage is TRBV27 and J usage is TRBJ1-2, with 7 nucleotides matching TRBD1. Germline V gene sequence: CDR1 MNHEY, CDR2 SMNVEV (reference sequence). Losses at the gene ends were 4 bases for V and 4 bases for J; bases not matched to a gene: 6. The length of the CDR3 is 14 residues. CDR3 sequence (DNA): TGTGCCAGCAGTTCCGGGACAGCGCTCTATGGCTACACCTTC. Its translation: CASSSGTALYGYTF.

The V gene is TRBV18, the J gene TRBJ2-5; TRBD2 matches 7 bases. The CDR3 has 13 amino acids. Germline V lookup: CDR1 KGHSH, CDR2 LQKENI. Trimming removed 0 bases from V and 5 bases from J; junction bases left unmatched: 0. The chain's CDR3 is CASSPPGGETQYF. In nucleotides, the CDR3 is TGTGCCAGCTCACCACCCGGGGGGGAGACCCAGTACTTC. Looking up the rest from reference TRBV18 and TRBJ2-5 gives the full variable domain: NAGVMQNPRHLVRRRGQEARLRCSPMKGHSHVYWYRQLPEEGLKFMVYLQKENIIDESGMPKERFSAEFPKEGPSILRIQQVVRGDSAAYFCASSPPGGETQYFGPGTRLLVL.

The chain recombines TRBV20-1 with TRBJ1-2; TRBD1 matches at 7 bases. Unmatched junction bases numbered 1, after V lost 5 bases and J lost 4 bases. Looked up from germline, CDR1 is DFQATT and CDR2 is SNEGSKA (reference sequence). The CDR3 consists of 11 residues. As DNA, the CDR3 is TGCAGTGCTTACAGGGGCTATGGCTACACCTTC. It is translated as CSAYRGYGYTF.

The rearrangement uses TRBV5-5 and TRBJ1-5; TRBD1 is a possible D gene (5 bases). This CDR3 comprises 14 residues. The germline V and J ends were trimmed by 4 bases and 5 bases, with 13 bases remaining between them. Germline V CDR1 and CDR2: SGHKS, YYEKEE (reference sequence). DNA of the CDR3: TGTGCCAGCAGCCCGGACACCTCTGATCAGCCCCAGCATTTT. It is translated as CASSPDTSDQPQHF.

The genes are TRBV19 and TRBJ2-6; tentative D call: TRBD1 (5 bases). The V gene's germline CDR1 is LNHDA and CDR2 SQIVND (reference sequence). This CDR3 region has 18 residues. V lost 3 bases and J 0 bases, leaving 15 bases between the germline ends. The CDR3 spells CASSMGHTRFSGANVLTF. As DNA, the CDR3 is TGTGCCAGTAGTATGGGGCACACGCGTTTCTCTGGGGCCAACGTCCTGACTTTC.

The J gene is TRBJ2-2, the V gene TRBV5-1; a weak D match, TRBD1 (6 bases). Trimming removed 1 base at V and 9 bases at J, with 10 bases between. Germline V gene data show CDR1 as SGHRS and CDR2 as YFSETQ. This CDR3 region has 13 residues. This chain's CDR3 is CASSLTTGRELFF. CDR3 nucleotides: TGCGCCAGCAGCTTGACGACAGGCCGGGAGCTGTTTTTT.

This sequence joins TRBV7-6 and TRBJ1-1; tentative D call: TRBD1 (5 bases). Germline V gene lookup returns CDR1 SGHVS and CDR2 FNYEAQ. V was trimmed by 6 bases and J by 5 bases, leaving 28 bases between them. The CDR3 covers 18 residues. In DNA, the CDR3 is TGTGCCAGCAGTCCCCTGGGGGGGGTCTCTTCGTCGGGGACTGAAGCTTTCTTT. Translating gives CASSPLGGVSSSGTEAFF.

The chain employs TRBV30 and TRBJ1-2, with TRBD1 matching over 8 bases. Germline assignment: CDR1 GTSNPN and CDR2 SVGIG (reference sequence). The CDR3 length is 13 residues. The J segment lost 2 bases and the V segment lost 7 bases, leaving 6 bases of the junction unmatched. This CDR3 is CASNRGENYGYTF. The CDR3 nucleotides are TGTGCCTCTAACAGGGGGGAAAACTATGGCTACACCTTC. Filled out from reference TRBV30 and TRBJ1-2, the complete variable domain reads SQTIHQWPATLVQPVGSPLSLECTVEGTSNPNLYWYRQAAGRGLQLLFYSVGIGQISSEVPQNLSASRPQDRQFILSSKKLLLSDSGFYLCASNRGENYGYTFGSGTRLTVV.

The rearrangement links TRBV28 to TRBJ2-5, with D possibly matching TRBD2 (5 bases). The CDR3 is 17 amino acids. The V gene's germline CDR1 is MDHEN and CDR2 SYDVKM. Trimming removed 7 bases at V and 1 base at J, with 22 bases between. DNA for the CDR3: TGTGCCAGCACCCCATGGGGAGATCGACCGTCCCAAGAGACCCAGTACTTC. It encodes CASTPWGDRPSQETQYF.

The gene calls are TRBV5-4 and TRBJ1-4; TRBD1 might be the D (5 bases). Trimming removed 0 bases from V and 8 bases from J, with 11 bases in between. The CDR3 has 14 residues. Germline loops: CDR1 SGHNT, CDR2 YYREEE (reference sequence). CDR3 region: CASSLGSGEEKLFF. The CDR3 nucleotides are TGTGCCAGCAGCTTGGGGTCGGGGGAGGAAAAACTGTTTTTT.

The rearrangement links TRBV6-1 to TRBJ1-6, with 7 bases aligning to TRBD1. The V gene's germline CDR1 is MNHNS and CDR2 SASEGT. The CDR3 extends over 14 amino acids. V lost 4 bases and J lost 9; bases outside the gene matches: 6. The CDR3 loop is CASSADRDFSPLHF. The CDR3 nucleotides are TGTGCCAGCAGTGCCGACAGGGATTTTTCACCCCTCCACTTT.

The chain joins TRBV7-2 to TRBJ2-1; D may be TRBD1 (8 bases). Between the trimmed V and J ends, which lost 5 bases and 7 bases, there was a span of 15 bases. CDR1 SGHTA and CDR2 FQGNSA come from the germline V gene. The CDR3 has 14 amino acids. The CDR3 region is CASSPAQGGNEQFF. The CDR3, as DNA: TGTGCCAGCAGCCCGGCACAGGGGGGGAATGAGCAGTTCTTC.